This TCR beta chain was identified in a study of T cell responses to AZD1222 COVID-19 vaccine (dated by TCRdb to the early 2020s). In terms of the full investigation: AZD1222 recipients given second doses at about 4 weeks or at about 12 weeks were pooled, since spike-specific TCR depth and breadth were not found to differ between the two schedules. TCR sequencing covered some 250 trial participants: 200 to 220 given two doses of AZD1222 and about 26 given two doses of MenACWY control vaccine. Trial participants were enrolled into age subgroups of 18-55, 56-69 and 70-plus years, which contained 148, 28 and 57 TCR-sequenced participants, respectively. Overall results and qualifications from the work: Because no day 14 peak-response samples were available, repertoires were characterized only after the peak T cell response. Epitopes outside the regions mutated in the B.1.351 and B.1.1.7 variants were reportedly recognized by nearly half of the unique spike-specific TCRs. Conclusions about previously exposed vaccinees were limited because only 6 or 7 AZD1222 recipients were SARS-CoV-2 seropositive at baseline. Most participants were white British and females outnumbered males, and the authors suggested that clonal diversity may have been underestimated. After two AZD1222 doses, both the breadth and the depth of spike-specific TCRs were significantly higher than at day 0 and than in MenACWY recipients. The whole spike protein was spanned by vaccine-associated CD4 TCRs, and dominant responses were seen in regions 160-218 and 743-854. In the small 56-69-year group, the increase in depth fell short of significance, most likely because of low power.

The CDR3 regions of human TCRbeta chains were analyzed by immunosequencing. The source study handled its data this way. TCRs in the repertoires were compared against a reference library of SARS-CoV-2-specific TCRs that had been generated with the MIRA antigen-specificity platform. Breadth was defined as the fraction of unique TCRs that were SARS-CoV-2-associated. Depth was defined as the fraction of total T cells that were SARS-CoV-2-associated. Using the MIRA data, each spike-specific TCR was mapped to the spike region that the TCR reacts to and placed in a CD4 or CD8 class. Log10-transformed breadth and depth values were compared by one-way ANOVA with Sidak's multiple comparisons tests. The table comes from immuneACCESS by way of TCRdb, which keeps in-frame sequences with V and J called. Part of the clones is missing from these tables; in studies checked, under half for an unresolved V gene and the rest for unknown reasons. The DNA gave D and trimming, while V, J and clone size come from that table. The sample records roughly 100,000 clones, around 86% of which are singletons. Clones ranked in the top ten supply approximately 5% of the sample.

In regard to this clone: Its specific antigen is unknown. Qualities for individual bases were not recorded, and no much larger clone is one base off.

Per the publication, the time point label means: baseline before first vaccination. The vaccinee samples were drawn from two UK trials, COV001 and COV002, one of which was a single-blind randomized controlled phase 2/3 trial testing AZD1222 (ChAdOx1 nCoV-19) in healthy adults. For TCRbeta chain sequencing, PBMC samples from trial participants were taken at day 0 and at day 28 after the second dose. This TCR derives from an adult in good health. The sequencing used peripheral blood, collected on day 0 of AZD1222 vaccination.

The encoded CDR3 is CASRSNRGSYEQYF. The DNA reads as follows: TGTGCCAGCAGATCCAACAGGGGCTCCTACGAGCAGTACTTC. The sequence joins TRBV11-2 to TRBJ2-7, with 7 junctional bases fitting TRBD1. The CDR3 sequence holds 14 residues, the cysteine and phenylalanine included. CDR3 DNA is the only sequence kept; it has 42 bases, read in frame from the first base. According to the germline V gene, CDR1 reads SGHAT and CDR2 reads FQNNGV. The germline V and J ends show losses of 6 bases and 0 bases respectively, and no gene match explains 5 bases of the junction.